This T cell receptor beta chain was observed in a study of T cells expressing NK-cell markers. The CDR3 covers 14 residues. Germline-derived CDR1 and CDR2 are SGHTA and FQGTGA. TCRdb re-called the 5' RACE reads and shows each CDR3 protein once, DNA omitted. The sample spans fewer than 300,000 distinct CDR3 sequences; the ten largest clones claim 4.2%. V usage is TRBV7-3 and J usage is TRBJ2-3; TCRdb picks TRBD1, but there is no DNA to check that call. This TCR was sampled from a woman between 18 and 70 years old in good health. Specimen: blood T cells: a sorted CD56 or NKG2C T cell subset, CD4+ or CD8+ T cells, or bulk PBMC T cells (not recorded which). The CDR3 loop is CASSPDRSRDTQYF.